This is a list of T cell receptor beta chains from one sample in a study of shared clonotypes between healthy human individuals. Profiled with immunoSEQ multiplex PCR; TCRdb holds only in-frame clones, not every one. The sample holds about 710,000 clones, roughly 73% seen once. Sequencing input: memory CD4+ T cells sorted from blood. Every receptor here comes from a woman aged 25 to 45 in good health. Both conserved end residues are part of each CDR3. Each record gives: D gene, clone size, CDR3 length, V gene, J gene, CDR3 protein, CDR3 DNA. A D gene is named only where the DNA matches it firmly. Rows give clone size only sometimes, using once, few, many, or a class for an expanded clone.

TRBD2,few,14,TRBV2,TRBJ2-2,CASRDRGGTGELFF,TGTGCCAGCAGGGACCGGGGGGGAACCGGGGAGCTGTTTTTT
TRBD2,.,16,TRBV5-4,TRBJ2-5,CASSSLSGSGQETQYF,TGTGCCAGCAGCTCCCTTAGCGGGAGTGGCCAAGAGACCCAGTACTTC
TRBD2,.,22,TRBV4-1,TRBJ2-2,CASSQERGGLAGYGFNTGELFF,TGCGCCAGCAGCCAAGAAAGGGGGGGACTAGCGGGATACGGCTTCAACACCGGGGAGCTGTTTTTT
TRBD2,.,15,TRBV28,TRBJ2-1,CASSSGGSSYNEQFF,TGTGCCAGCAGTTCCGGGGGGTCCTCCTACAATGAGCAGTTCTTC
.,.,17,TRBV23-1,TRBJ1-3,CASSQPQAGVEGNTIYF,TGCGCCAGCAGTCAACCACAGGCGGGGGTGGAAGGAAACACCATATATTTT
.,.,13,TRBV11-2,TRBJ2-3,CASSSPSTDTQYF,TGTGCCAGCAGCTCCCCGAGCACAGATACGCAGTATTTT
.,.,14,TRBV15,TRBJ1-1,CATSRGDRNTEAFF,TGTGCCACCAGCAGGGGAGACAGGAACACTGAAGCTTTCTTT
TRBD1,.,13,TRBV5-1,TRBJ1-3,CASSADRGNTIYF,TGCGCCAGCAGCGCGGACAGGGGGAACACCATATATTTT
.,.,13,TRBV5-1,TRBJ1-5,CASSLARGKPQHF,TGCGCCAGCAGCTTGGCTAGGGGTAAGCCCCAGCATTTT
.,.,15,TRBV7-3,TRBJ2-5,CASSSSETGRETQYF,TGTGCCAGCAGCTCTAGCGAGACAGGCCGAGAGACCCAGTACTTC
TRBD2,.,17,TRBV4-2,TRBJ2-4,CASSQDFGTSGGNIQYF,TGTGCCAGCAGCCAAGATTTTGGGACTAGCGGGGGAAACATTCAGTACTTC
TRBD1,.,17,TRBV28,TRBJ1-1,CASSLSTGASFGTEAFF,TGTGCCAGCAGTTTGTCCACAGGGGCCTCCTTTGGCACTGAAGCTTTCTTT
TRBD2,.,14,TRBV14,TRBJ2-7,CASRPTSGSNEQYF,TGTGCCAGCAGACCGACTAGCGGGAGCAACGAGCAGTACTTC
TRBD1,.,17,TRBV7-9,TRBJ2-3,CASSSGGTGMRTDTQYF,TGTGCCAGCAGCTCGGGCGGGACAGGTATGAGGACAGATACGCAGTATTTT
TRBD1,.,13,TRBV19,TRBJ2-7,CASNRGTGHEQYF,TGTGCCAGTAACCGAGGGACAGGGCACGAGCAGTACTTC
TRBD1,once,15,TRBV28,TRBJ2-3,CASSYTGGGQDTQYF,TGTGCCAGCAGCTATACAGGGGGCGGTCAAGATACGCAGTATTTT